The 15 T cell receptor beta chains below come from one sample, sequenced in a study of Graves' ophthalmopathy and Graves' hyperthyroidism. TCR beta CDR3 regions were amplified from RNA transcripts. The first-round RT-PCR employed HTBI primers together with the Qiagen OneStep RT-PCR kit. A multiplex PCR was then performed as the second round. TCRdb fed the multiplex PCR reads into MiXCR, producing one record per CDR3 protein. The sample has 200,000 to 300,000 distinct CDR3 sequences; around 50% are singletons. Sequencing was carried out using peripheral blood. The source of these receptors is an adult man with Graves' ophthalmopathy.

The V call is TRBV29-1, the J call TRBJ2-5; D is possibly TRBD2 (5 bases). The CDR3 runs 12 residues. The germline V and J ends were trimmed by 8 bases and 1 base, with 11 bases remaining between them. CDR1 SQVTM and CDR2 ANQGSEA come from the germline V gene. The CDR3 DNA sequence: TGCAGCTCGGGATTGGTCCAAGAGACCCAGTACTTC. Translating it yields CSSGLVQETQYF.

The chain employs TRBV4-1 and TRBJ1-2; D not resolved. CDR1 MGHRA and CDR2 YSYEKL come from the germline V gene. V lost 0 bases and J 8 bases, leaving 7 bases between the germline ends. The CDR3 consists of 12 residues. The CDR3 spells CASSQEWLGYTF. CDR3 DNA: TGCGCCAGCAGCCAAGAATGGTTGGGCTACACCTTC.

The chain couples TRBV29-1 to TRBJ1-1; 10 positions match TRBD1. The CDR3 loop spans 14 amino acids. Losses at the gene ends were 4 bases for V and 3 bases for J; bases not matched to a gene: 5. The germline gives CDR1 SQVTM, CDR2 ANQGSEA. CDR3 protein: CSVATGTGDTEAFF. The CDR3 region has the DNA TGCAGCGTTGCAACCGGGACAGGGGACACTGAAGCTTTCTTT.

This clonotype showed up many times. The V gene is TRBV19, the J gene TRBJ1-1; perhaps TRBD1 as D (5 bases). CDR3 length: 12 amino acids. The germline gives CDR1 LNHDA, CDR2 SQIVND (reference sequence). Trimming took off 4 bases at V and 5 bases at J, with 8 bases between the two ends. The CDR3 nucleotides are TGTGCCAGTAGTAAAGAGGGGACTGAAGCTTTCTTT. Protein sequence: CASSKEGTEAFF.

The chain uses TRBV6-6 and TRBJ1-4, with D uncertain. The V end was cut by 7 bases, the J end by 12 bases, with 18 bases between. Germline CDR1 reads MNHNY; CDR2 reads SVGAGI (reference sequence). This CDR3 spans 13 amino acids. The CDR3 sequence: CASTDAGEVELFF. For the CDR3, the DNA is TGTGCCAGCACCGACGCGGGTGAAGTGGAACTGTTTTTT.

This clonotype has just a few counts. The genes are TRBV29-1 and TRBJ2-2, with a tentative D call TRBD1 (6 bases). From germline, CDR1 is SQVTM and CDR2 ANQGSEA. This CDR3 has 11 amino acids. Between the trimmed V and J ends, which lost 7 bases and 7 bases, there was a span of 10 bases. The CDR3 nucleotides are TGCAGCGCACTCAGGGGCGGGGAGCTGTTTTTT. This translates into CSALRGGELFF.

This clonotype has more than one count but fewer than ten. CDR3 sequence reads: CSANRGGRETQYF. CDR3 bases: TGCAGTGCTAATCGGGGGGGCCGGGAGACCCAGTACTTC. The V gene is TRBV20-1, the J gene TRBJ2-5; TRBD2 matches 8 bases. The V gene's germline CDR1 is DFQATT and CDR2 SNEGSKA (reference sequence). There are 13 residues in the CDR3. V dropped 4 bases and J dropped 5; count of bases not matched to a gene: 6.

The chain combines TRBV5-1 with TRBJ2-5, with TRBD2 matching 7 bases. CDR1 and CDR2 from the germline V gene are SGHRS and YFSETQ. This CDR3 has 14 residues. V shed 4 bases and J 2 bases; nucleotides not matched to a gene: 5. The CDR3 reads CASSRRGEQETQYF. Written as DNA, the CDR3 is TGCGCCAGCAGCCGTCGGGGGGAGCAAGAGACCCAGTACTTC.

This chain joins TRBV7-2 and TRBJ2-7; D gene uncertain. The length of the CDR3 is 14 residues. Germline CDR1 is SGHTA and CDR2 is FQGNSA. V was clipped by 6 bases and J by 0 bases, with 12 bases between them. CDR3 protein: CASRPGRSSYEQYF. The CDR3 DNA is TGTGCCAGCAGACCCGGACGGAGCTCCTACGAGCAGTACTTC.

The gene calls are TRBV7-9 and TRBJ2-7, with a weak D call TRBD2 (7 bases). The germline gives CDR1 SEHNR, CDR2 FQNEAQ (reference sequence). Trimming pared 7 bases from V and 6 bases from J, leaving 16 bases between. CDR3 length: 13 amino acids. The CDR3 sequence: CASTRGGGTEQYF. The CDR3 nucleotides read TGTGCCAGCACCCGAGGGGGGGGGACCGAGCAGTACTTC.

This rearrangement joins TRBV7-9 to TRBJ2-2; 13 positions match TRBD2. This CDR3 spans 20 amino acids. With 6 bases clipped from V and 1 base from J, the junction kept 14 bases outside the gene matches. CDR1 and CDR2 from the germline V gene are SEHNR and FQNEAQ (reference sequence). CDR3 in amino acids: CASSFKFGLAGVENTGELFF. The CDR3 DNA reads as TGTGCCAGCAGTTTTAAGTTTGGACTAGCGGGGGTAGAGAACACCGGGGAGCTGTTTTTT.

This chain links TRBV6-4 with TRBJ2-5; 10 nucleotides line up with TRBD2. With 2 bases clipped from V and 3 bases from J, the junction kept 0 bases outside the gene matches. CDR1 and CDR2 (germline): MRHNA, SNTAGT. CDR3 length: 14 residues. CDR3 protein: CASSDGLAEETQYF. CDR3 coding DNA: TGTGCCAGCAGTGACGGACTAGCGGAAGAGACCCAGTACTTC.

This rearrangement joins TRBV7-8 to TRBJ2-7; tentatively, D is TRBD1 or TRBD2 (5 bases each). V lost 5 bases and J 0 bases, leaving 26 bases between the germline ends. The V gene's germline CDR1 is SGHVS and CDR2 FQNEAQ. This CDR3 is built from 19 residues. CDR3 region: CASSHLVSPGLPSSYEQYF. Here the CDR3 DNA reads TGTGCCAGCAGCCACTTAGTATCCCCGGGGCTACCGAGCTCCTACGAGCAGTACTTC.

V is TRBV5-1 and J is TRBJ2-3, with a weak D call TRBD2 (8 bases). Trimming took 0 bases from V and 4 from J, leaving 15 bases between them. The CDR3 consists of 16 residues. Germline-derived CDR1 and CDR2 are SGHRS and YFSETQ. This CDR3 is CASSLVPGGGSDTQYF. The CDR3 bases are TGCGCCAGCAGCTTGGTTCCGGGAGGGGGCTCAGATACGCAGTATTTT.

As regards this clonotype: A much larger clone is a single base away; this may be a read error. The CDR3 DNA sequence: TGTGCCATCAGTGAGACTTCGACCTACGGGCAGTACTTC. Its protein product is CAISETSTYGQYF. The V call is TRBV10-3, the J call TRBJ2-7, with D unresolved. Germline V gives CDR1 ENHRY, CDR2 SYGVKD. The CDR3 runs to 13 residues.